This T cell receptor (beta chain) was profiled in a study of shared clonotypes between healthy human individuals. Study details: CD8 memory received one plate per donor, CD8 naive two, CD4 memory three and CD4 naive three.

The study ran the assay at deep level. Several immunoSEQ plates held equal portions of the genomic DNA taken from each subset. Assay used: immunoSEQ multiplex PCR; TCRdb lists only in-frame clones, some missing. The sample contains about 580,000 clones, 98% of which appear only once. Positive CCR7 selection of CD45RO-negative cells yielded the naive CD8 cells, and terminally differentiated effector memory CD45RA+ cells were excluded. In regard to this clone: Within the sample, other DNA sequences also encode this same CDR3.

Germline CDR1 MGHRA, CDR2 YSYEKL. The germline V and J ends were trimmed by 4 bases and 4 bases, with 8 bases remaining between them. The CDR3 has 12 amino acids. The origin of this receptor is a man aged 25-45 years in good health. The V gene is TRBV4-1, the J gene TRBJ2-7; D ambiguous. The sample was naive CD8+ T cells sorted from blood. CDR3 sequence: CASSPDGYEQYF. The DNA for the CDR3 is TGCGCCAGCAGCCCCGACGGGTACGAGCAGTACTTC.